The entry below gives a single T cell receptor beta chain sequence along with its context. The CDR3 runs to 17 residues. The germline gives CDR1 MDHEN, CDR2 SYDVKM. V gave up 6 bases and J gave up 0 bases; unmatched junction bases: 10. Data came from immunoSEQ multiplex PCR; TCRdb stores just in-frame clones and leaves some out. The sample holds under 700,000 clones; around 78% are singletons and the top ten take about 0.014%. This sample is part of a study of shared T cell receptors in the human thymus. These data were also filed under a second study, of human thymus T cells. According to that study: Thymic repertoires from unrelated individuals overlapped highly, related research reported.

The sequence derives from a boy less than two years old with a congenital heart defect. The sample consisted of thymocytes. The chain employs TRBV28 and TRBJ1-4, with 7 bases that match TRBD1. CDR3 in DNA: TGTGCCAGCAGCGCCACGACCGGGACAGCAACTAATGAAAAACTGTTTTTT. Protein: CASSATTGTATNEKLFF. Based on the CDR3 plus reference TRBV28 and TRBJ1-4, the full variable domain is DVKVTQSSRYLVKRTGEKVFLECVQDMDHENMFWYRQDPGLGLRLIYFSYDVKMKEKGDIPEGYSVSREKKERFSLILESASTNQTSMYLCASSATTGTATNEKLFFGSGTQLSVL.